This TCR beta chain was identified during a study of regulatory T cells in long-lasting Graves disease. Broader study findings: TCR diversity was lower in persistent than newly diagnosed Graves' disease. Repertoires from persistent disease leaned toward TRBV28, TRBJ1-2 and TRBJ2-5.

Germline lookup yields CDR1 MNHEY and CDR2 SVGAGI. The ends were cut back, 4 bases at V and 0 bases at J, with 28 bases in the middle. CDR3 length equals 21 residues. The authors built TCR beta libraries using iRepertoire HTBI primers and Arm-PCR of CDR3 regions. Each CDR3 protein is one row after TCRdb ran MiXCR on the multiplex PCR reads. The sample contains about 470,000 distinct CDR3 sequences, less than 25% of which appear only once. Comment on this clonotype: The antigen remains unidentified.

As to time point: persistent/refractory GD, antithyroid drugs over 5 years with positive TRAb. The TCR library was made from RNA extracted from PBMCs. The rearrangement joins TRBV6-5 to TRBJ1-5; no clear D gene. This sequence was found in a female donor with Graves disease. The specimen was peripheral blood mononuclear cells (PBMCs), collected when the disease was refractory, from a patient treated with antithyroid drugs. The CDR3 region has the DNA TGTGCCAGCAGTTCACTCCGTCTGGGGAGGGCTCGCGGGGATAGCAATCAGCCCCAGCATTTT. It yields the protein CASSSLRLGRARGDSNQPQHF.